Listed below are T cell receptor beta chains from one sample, sequenced in a study of CD8 T cells in ankylosing spondylitis. TCRdb re-derived calls from the 5' RACE reads in MiXCR, one entry per CDR3 protein. The data contain just over 300,000 distinct CDR3 sequences, around 21% of them singletons. Sequencing was carried out using blood, either unsorted or a sorted T cell fraction (not recorded which). These receptors came from a female donor with ankylosing spondylitis or in good health (not recorded which). The CDR3 runs from the conserved cysteine through the conserved F or W. A D gene is named only where the DNA matches it firmly. The size of a clone is reported for some rows only, either as once, few or many, or as a class for expanded clones.

clone_size	v_call	j_call	d_call	cdr3_aa	cdr3_nt
few	TRBV6-5	TRBJ1-2	NA	CASSYEGASGYTF	TGTGCCAGCAGTTACGAAGGGGCAAGTGGCTACACCTTC
once	TRBV2	TRBJ2-1	TRBD2	CASGRLAGVDEQFF	TGTGCCAGCGGACGACTAGCGGGAGTGGATGAGCAGTTCTTC
many	TRBV5-5	TRBJ1-1	NA	CASSLDQNTEAFF	TGTGCCAGCAGCTTGGACCAAAACACTGAAGCTTTCTTT
NA	TRBV19	TRBJ2-2	NA	CASSISVGSTGELFF	TGTGCCAGTAGTATCTCAGTAGGATCCACAGGGGAGCTGTTTTTT
many	TRBV29-1	TRBJ2-3	NA	CSVEDWTDTQYF	TGCAGCGTTGAAGACTGGACAGATACGCAGTATTTT
NA	TRBV30	TRBJ2-1	NA	CAWSGSLAYNEQFF	TGTGCCTGGAGTGGTTCCTTGGCCTACAATGAGCAGTTCTTC
few	TRBV10-1	TRBJ2-1	TRBD1	CASSEAGGWNEQFF	TGCGCCAGCAGTGAGGCAGGGGGCTGGAATGAGCAGTTCTTC
NA	TRBV7-9	TRBJ2-7	TRBD1	CASSFAGTGFYEQYF	TGTGCCAGCAGCTTTGCCGGGACAGGGTTCTACGAGCAGTACTTC
many	TRBV5-1	TRBJ2-5	TRBD2	CASSHGTSGQETQYF	TGCGCCAGCAGCCACGGGACTAGCGGACAAGAGACCCAGTACTTC
NA	TRBV6-1	TRBJ2-7	TRBD2	CASSPRLAGFYEQYF	TGTGCCAGCAGTCCCCGACTAGCGGGCTTCTACGAGCAGTACTTC
few	TRBV7-2	TRBJ2-3	TRBD2	CASSYAGVKDTQYF	TGTGCCAGCAGCTACGCGGGAGTGAAAGATACGCAGTATTTT
NA	TRBV6-2/TRBV6-3	TRBJ2-1	TRBD2	CASSKSGLAGGNEQFF	TGTGCCAGTTCAAAAAGTGGACTAGCGGGAGGAAATGAGCAGTTCTTC
NA	TRBV27	TRBJ2-7	TRBD2	CASSTAREGRYEQYF	TGTGCCAGCAGTACCGCGCGGGAGGGCCGGTACGAGCAGTACTTC
NA	TRBV29-1	TRBJ2-7	NA	CSVSRELSYEQYF	TGCAGCGTCTCCAGGGAACTCTCCTACGAGCAGTACTTC
many	TRBV12-3/TRBV12-4	TRBJ1-6	TRBD1	CASSSGTGDSPLHF	TGTGCCAGCAGCTCCGGGACAGGGGATTCACCCCTCCACTTT
NA	TRBV12-3/TRBV12-4	TRBJ2-5	TRBD2	CASSLSGRARETQYF	TGTGCCAGCAGTCTTAGCGGGAGGGCCCGGGAGACCCAGTACTTC
few	TRBV20-1	TRBJ2-1	TRBD2	CSARDHGGRDYNEQFF	TGCAGTGCTAGAGATCATGGCGGGAGAGACTACAATGAGCAGTTCTTC